Below, one T cell receptor (beta chain) is given with its context. This entry is derived from a study of blood T cell repertoires in COVID-19. This table comes from immunoSEQ multiplex PCR, and its TCRdb copy is limited to in-frame clones, with some not included. This sample has under 300,000 clones, with around 86% found just once. The origin of this receptor is a man aged 25-45 years who had recovered from COVID-19. The material sequenced was peripheral blood.

The CDR3 reads CASSYSERVGTEAFF. The CDR3 DNA reads TGTGCCAGCAGTTACTCGGAGAGGGTGGGCACTGAAGCTTTCTTT. The genes are TRBV6-5 and TRBJ1-1; D is unresolved. V lost 0 bases and J lost 4, with 12 bases in between. From germline, CDR1 is MNHEY and CDR2 SVGAGI. CDR3 length equals 15 residues.